This note documents a single TCR beta chain sequence. This specimen comes from a study of blood T cell repertoires in COVID-19. Study background: The study drew acute and convalescent COVID-19 samples from the United States, Italy and Spain. Sources were T cells, B-cell-depleted T cells, or PBMCs; the material itself was cDNA or gDNA.

In the original analysis: Estimation of nucleated cell counts relied on the amplification of reference gene primers. The table came from immunoSEQ multiplex PCR; TCRdb's copy has only in-frame clones and leaves some out. D and trimming were read from the DNA, whereas the V and J calls and clone size are those reported in that table. The table records around 120,000 clones, more than 65% of them present only once. Sequenced material: peripheral blood. The clonotype comes from a woman in her 70s with acute or convalescent COVID-19.

CDR3 sequence reads: CASSLEASSYNEQFF. CDR3 nucleotides: TGCGCCAGCAGCTTGGAAGCGAGCTCCTACAATGAGCAGTTCTTC. The rearrangement joins TRBV5-1 to TRBJ2-1, with unresolved D. The V gene lost 0 bases and the J gene lost 0 bases, with 7 bases spanning the gap. This CDR3 comprises 15 residues. Germline CDR1 SGHRS, CDR2 YFSETQ.